This section outlines one T cell receptor (beta chain) sequence together with its context. Its antigen is not known. Trimming cost V 2 bases and J 6 bases, with 14 bases left between them. CDR1 and CDR2 from the germline V gene are KGHSH and LQKENI. The length of the CDR3 is 14 residues. The record originates from a study of CD8+ T cells in alopecia areata. Investigators isolated RNA and reverse transcribed it into cDNA to act as the sequencing template. Generated by immunoSEQ multiplex PCR, the TCRdb table keeps only in-frame clones and is missing some. The sample has 150,000 to 200,000 clones, roughly 60% seen once. Study results and limitations: An increase in clonality over normal scalp was evident in lesional scalp, especially alopecia totalis/universalis. Scalp repertoires also include resident alphabeta T cells from normal skin.

Sequencing input: CD4+ T cells sorted from blood. This TCR derives from a human donor in good health. The V call is TRBV18, the J call TRBJ2-7; possibly TRBD2 for D (5 bases). The CDR3 protein is CASSPFEGVREQYF. DNA of the CDR3: TGTGCCAGCTCACCATTCGAGGGAGTGCGCGAGCAGTACTTC.